The 30 T cell receptor beta chains listed next were all sequenced from one sample in a study of vaccination effects on CD4 cells after COVID-19. Using immunoSEQ multiplex PCR, the repertoire was profiled, and TCRdb retains in-frame clones only, with some absent. The table lists 25,000 to 30,000 clones, around 72% of them singletons. Antigen-specific CD4+ T cells expanded by the ViraFEST assay with viral peptide pools were then sequenced. Researchers isolated CD4+ T cells once about 11 days of culture had elapsed. The healthy vaccine recipients, who had no prior SARS-CoV-2 infection, showed negative nucleocapsid antibodies. Antigen specificity for these receptors is unknown. The source material was CD4+ T cells from PBMCs cultured with SARS-CoV-2 spike peptides, sampled before COVID-19 vaccination. The receptors were gathered from a human donor who received a COVID-19 vaccine.

This clone came up a few times. The chain links TRBV3-1 (or the pseudogene TRBV3-2) to TRBJ1-2; 8 bases agree with TRBD1. CDR3 length: 13 amino acids. V dropped 4 bases and J dropped 6; count of bases not matched to a gene: 4. Per the germline V gene, CDR1 is LGHDT and CDR2 is YNNKEL (reference sequence). In DNA form, the CDR3 reads TGTGCCAGCAGCCCTGGACAGGGCCATGGCTACACCTTC. Residues: CASSPGQGHGYTF.

This clone was counted only a few times. The chain carries TRBV19 and TRBJ1-2; the match to TRBD1 covers 9 bases. The ends lost 7 bases at V and 4 bases at J; junction bases unmatched: 10. The CDR3 extends over 15 amino acids. The V gene's germline CDR1 is LNHDA and CDR2 SQIVND (reference sequence). CDR3 DNA sequence: TGTGCCAGTATGATGGCGACAGGGGGGGGCTATGGCTACACCTTC. This gives the protein CASMMATGGGYGYTF. Together with reference TRBV19 and TRBJ1-2, the CDR3 gives the full variable domain: DGGITQSPKYLFRKEGQNVTLSCEQNLNHDAMYWYRQDPGQGLRLIYYSQIVNDFQKGDIAEGYSVSREKKESFPLTVTSAQKNPTAFYLCASMMATGGGYGYTFGSGTRLTVV.

The chain uses TRBV6-6 and TRBJ1-2; D is possibly TRBD1 (5 bases). Trimming removed 7 bases from V and 2 bases from J, with 14 bases in between. The CDR3 extends over 14 amino acids. Per germline, CDR1 MNHNY and CDR2 SVGAGI (reference sequence). CDR3 amino acids: CASTRRTGNYGYTF. DNA of the CDR3: TGTGCCAGCACCCGGCGCACAGGAAACTATGGCTACACCTTC.

This rearrangement joins TRBV7-9 to TRBJ1-4, with unresolved D. V dropped 5 bases and J dropped 7 bases, with 17 bases sitting between them. Germline V CDR1 and CDR2: SEHNR, FQNEAQ (reference sequence). This CDR3 spans 15 amino acids. This CDR3 reads CASSPSMGRSEKLFF. The CDR3 nucleotides are TGTGCCAGCAGCCCTAGTATGGGCCGGAGTGAAAAACTGTTTTTT.

This CDR3 reads CASSLSLRWELFF. The DNA of the CDR3 is TGTGCCAGCAGTTTATCATTGCGGTGGGAGCTGTTTTTT. This chain uses TRBV28 with TRBJ2-2, with D hard to call. With 1 base removed from V and 9 bases from J, the gap between germline ends came to 9 bases. The CDR3 is 13 residues long. Germline values: CDR1 MDHEN, CDR2 SYDVKM.

The rearrangement uses TRBV30 and TRBJ2-5, with a possible D match to TRBD2 (6 bases). This CDR3 region has 15 residues. V lost 4 bases and J 5 bases, leaving 20 bases between the germline ends. Germline V CDR1 and CDR2: GTSNPN, SVGIG (reference sequence). The CDR3 DNA reads TGTGCCTGGACCCCTACGCGGGGAGGTCCGGAGACCCAGTACTTC. Protein product: CAWTPTRGGPETQYF.

This chain links TRBV5-4 with TRBJ2-1; TRBD1 matches at 11 bases. In germline, CDR1 is SGHNT, CDR2 YYREEE (reference sequence). CDR3 length: 15 amino acids. With V trimmed by 4 bases and J by 5 bases, 5 bases remained unmatched. CDR3 coding DNA: TGTGCCAGCAGCCCCGGGACAGGGGGTCACAATGAGCAGTTCTTC. Translating gives CASSPGTGGHNEQFF.

The table lists this clone with a few counts. The V and J genes are TRBV6-5 and TRBJ1-4; maybe TRBD1 (5 bases). The germline V and J ends were trimmed by 6 bases and 4 bases, with 15 bases remaining between them. Germline loops: CDR1 MNHEY, CDR2 SVGAGI. The CDR3 covers 15 residues. The CDR3 region is CASRNGAGLNEKLFF. For the CDR3, the DNA is TGTGCCAGCAGAAATGGGGCGGGACTTAATGAAAAACTGTTTTTT.

This rearrangement joins TRBV6-5 to TRBJ2-1; maybe TRBD2 (6 bases). Germline loops: CDR1 MNHEY, CDR2 SVGAGI. This CDR3 spans 12 amino acids. The V and J ends lost 7 bases and 6 bases respectively, with 10 bases between them. CDR3 sequence: CASKSGSNEQFF. CDR3 bases: TGTGCCAGCAAATCCGGGAGCAATGAGCAGTTCTTC.

The chain links TRBV29-1 to TRBJ1-4; D possibly corresponds to TRBD1 (5 bases). CDR1 is SQVTM, CDR2 ANQGSEA, per germline. This CDR3 spans 15 amino acids. Trimming stripped 5 bases from V and 5 bases from J, with 18 bases between. DNA for the CDR3: TGCAGCGTTAATCGGCTTGTGTGGGGGAATGAAAAACTGTTTTTT. This translates into CSVNRLVWGNEKLFF.

This chain joins TRBV3-1 (or the pseudogene TRBV3-2) and TRBJ1-4, with 10 bases lining up with TRBD1. Germline CDR1 is LGHDT and CDR2 is YNNKEL (reference sequence). Trimming at V came to 4 bases and at J to 8 bases, leaving 13 bases not matched to a gene. The CDR3 loop spans 17 amino acids. The CDR3 coding sequence is TGTGCCAGCAGCCTAAGGGACAGGGGACCCGAGTCCGAAAAACTGTTTTTT. This sequence encodes CASSLRDRGPESEKLFF.

This chain joins TRBV3-1 (or the pseudogene TRBV3-2) and TRBJ2-7, with 10 nucleotides matching TRBD1. Trimming took 2 bases from V and 13 from J; bases not matched to a gene: 11. This CDR3 has 14 residues. From germline, CDR1 is LGHDT and CDR2 YNNKEL (reference sequence). The DNA of the CDR3 is TGTGCCAGCAGCCAAAGTTTCGGGGGGACAGGGGAATACTTC. It encodes CASSQSFGGTGEYF.

This clone appeared once. V and J are TRBV27 and TRBJ1-6, with 8 bases that match TRBD1. The length of the CDR3 is 16 residues. With V trimmed by 6 bases and J by 10 bases, 14 bases remained unmatched. CDR1 and CDR2 from the germline V gene are MNHEY and SMNVEV (reference sequence). The CDR3 sequence: CASSSARDRSLSPLHF. For the CDR3, the DNA is TGTGCCAGCAGCTCGGCCCGGGACAGGAGTTTGTCACCCCTCCACTTT.

The rearrangement links TRBV4-2 to TRBJ1-5; D gene ambiguous. This CDR3 has 18 amino acids. CDR1 and CDR2 from the germline V gene are LGHNA and YNFKEQ. V was pared by 4 bases and J by 0 bases, with 19 bases between. The CDR3 DNA reads as TGTGCCAGCAGCCGAGATGCGTCCCAGATACATAGCAATCAGCCCCAGCATTTT. It codes for CASSRDASQIHSNQPQHF.

The chain uses TRBV20-1 and TRBJ2-7, with D possibly TRBD2 on 5 matching bases. Trimming cost V 3 bases and J 3 bases, with 6 bases left between them. The CDR3 has 11 amino acids. In germline, CDR1 is DFQATT, CDR2 SNEGSKA (reference sequence). DNA of the CDR3: TGCAGTGCTAGTCGGGGCTACGAGCAGTACTTC. As protein: CSASRGYEQYF.

The chain joins TRBV9 to TRBJ2-2; the D call may be TRBD1 or TRBD2 (5 bases each). The CDR3 spans 14 residues. Germline V lookup: CDR1 SGDLS, CDR2 YYNGEE. V lost 4 bases to trimming and J lost 3 bases, with 10 bases between them. CDR3 loop: CASSPGTYTGELFF. CDR3 bases: TGTGCCAGCAGCCCCGGGACGTACACCGGGGAGCTGTTTTTT.

The CDR3 DNA follows: TGTGCCAGCAGCGAGGGACTAGCGGGACCCGGGGAGCTGTTTTTT. Translation gives CASSEGLAGPGELFF. J is TRBJ2-2 and V is TRBV9, with 13 bases identical to TRBD2. V lost 3 bases to trimming and J lost 6 bases; unmatched junction nucleotides: 2. This CDR3 has 15 amino acids. Per germline, CDR1 SGDLS and CDR2 YYNGEE.

The chain links TRBV6-2 or TRBV6-3 to TRBJ2-1; 14 positions agree with TRBD2. Unmatched junction bases numbered 13, after V lost 3 bases and J lost 9 bases. The CDR3 totals 18 residues. Looked up from germline, CDR1 is MNHEY and CDR2 is SVGEGT. This CDR3 is CASSYRGETSGRAREQFF. The CDR3 DNA reads as TGTGCCAGCAGTTATAGGGGTGAGACTAGCGGGAGGGCCCGTGAGCAGTTCTTC.

This clone was detected only a few times. The chain joins TRBV5-6 to TRBJ1-6; TRBD1 agrees at 8 bases. The CDR3 contains 14 residues. Trimming at V came to 4 bases and at J to 10 bases, leaving 7 bases not matched to a gene. CDR1 SGHDT and CDR2 YYEEEE come from the germline V gene. CDR3 bases: TGTGCCAGCAGCGATACAGGGGGGAGATCACCCCTCCACTTT. Its translation: CASSDTGGRSPLHF.

The chain employs TRBV18 and TRBJ2-3, with D perhaps matching TRBD2 (5 bases). This CDR3 is 13 amino acids long. V was pared by 2 bases and J by 6 bases, with 9 bases between. Germline values: CDR1 KGHSH, CDR2 LQKENI. The CDR3 DNA follows: TGTGCCAGCTCACCAAACCGCGGGGATACGCAGTATTTT. This gives the protein CASSPNRGDTQYF.

The J gene is TRBJ2-5, the V gene TRBV6-2 or TRBV6-3, with TRBD2 as a possible D gene (5 bases). V was cut by 5 bases and J by 5 bases, with 12 bases left in between. Looked up from germline, CDR1 is MNHEY and CDR2 is SVGEGT. The CDR3 length is 13 residues. The CDR3 DNA reads TGTGCCAGCAGTGACCCGGGATGGGAGACCCAGTACTTC. It codes for CASSDPGWETQYF.

This chain links TRBV28 with TRBJ1-2; the D is unclear. The V gene lost 6 bases and the J gene lost 8 bases, with 22 bases spanning the gap. This CDR3 spans 15 amino acids. Germline CDR1 reads MDHEN; CDR2 reads SYDVKM. CDR3 sequence reads: CASSFSDGPRKGYTF. CDR3 in DNA: TGTGCCAGCAGCTTCTCGGACGGTCCCCGGAAGGGCTACACCTTC.

This sequence joins TRBV20-1 and TRBJ1-2; the D gene is possibly TRBD1 (6 bases). The CDR3 contains 11 residues. V lost 6 bases and J lost 2, with 7 bases in between. Germline CDR1 is DFQATT and CDR2 is SNEGSKA (reference sequence). CDR3 coding DNA: TGCAGTGCAACAGGGAACTATGGCTACACCTTC. It specifies CSATGNYGYTF.

This chain uses TRBV5-1 with TRBJ2-7; D ambiguous. The CDR3 totals 14 residues. V shed 0 bases and J shed 2 bases, with 9 bases lying between them. Germline values: CDR1 SGHRS, CDR2 YFSETQ. The CDR3 nucleotides read TGCGCCAGCAGCTTGGCAGGTACGGCCTACGAGCAGTACTTC. Encoded protein: CASSLAGTAYEQYF.

The rearrangement uses TRBV4-1 and TRBJ1-5, with D possibly TRBD1 on 6 matching bases. The germline V gene encodes CDR1 MGHRA and CDR2 YSYEKL. V gave up 1 base and J gave up 7 bases, with 14 bases separating them. This CDR3 is 15 amino acids long. The CDR3 loop is CASSQGRGGGQPQHF. The CDR3 DNA sequence: TGCGCCAGCAGCCAAGGCCGGGGCGGGGGCCAGCCCCAGCATTTT.

The chain has TRBV29-1 and TRBJ2-7, with D perhaps matching TRBD1 (5 bases). Germline-derived CDR1 and CDR2 are SQVTM and ANQGSEA. CDR3 length: 13 residues. Trimming removed 4 bases at V and 0 bases at J, with 10 bases between. The CDR3: CSVGPDSSYEQYF. CDR3 nucleotide sequence: TGCAGCGTTGGCCCCGACAGCTCCTACGAGCAGTACTTC.

The chain recombines TRBV6-5 with TRBJ2-4; TRBD1 agrees at 8 bases. CDR3 size: 12 residues. Trimming took 5 bases from V and 8 from J; bases not matched to a gene: 2. The germline V gene encodes CDR1 MNHEY and CDR2 SVGAGI. The CDR3 DNA is TGTGCCAGCAGTCTGGACAGGGACATTCAGTACTTC. This sequence encodes CASSLDRDIQYF.

This clone has only a few counts. The chain carries TRBV6-9 and TRBJ2-1; 15 bases map to TRBD2. Germline CDR1 and CDR2: MNHGY and SVAAGI. The CDR3 totals 24 residues. The J segment lost 2 bases and the V segment lost 5 bases, leaving 25 bases of the junction unmatched. CDR3 amino acids: CASSGQGQWTSGRANPWAYNEQFF. CDR3 nucleotide sequence: TGTGCCAGCAGTGGACAGGGGCAGTGGACTAGCGGGAGGGCCAATCCGTGGGCCTACAATGAGCAGTTCTTC.

This clone was seen a single time. This sequence joins TRBV6-5 and TRBJ1-3; D gene uncertain. Per germline, CDR1 MNHEY and CDR2 SVGAGI. V was cut by 4 bases and J by 0 bases, with 10 bases left in between. The CDR3 is 15 residues long. This CDR3 reads CASSLGLNSGNTIYF. CDR3 DNA sequence: TGTGCCAGCAGTTTGGGGTTAAACTCTGGAAACACCATATATTTT.

This chain uses TRBV7-9 with TRBJ1-2; D perhaps matches TRBD1 (5 bases). The V end lost 1 base, the J end lost 6 bases, and 15 bases lay between the germline ends. There are 15 residues in the CDR3. CDR1 SEHNR and CDR2 FQNEAQ come from the germline V gene (reference sequence). The CDR3 region is CASSLDTGRANGYTF. CDR3 DNA: TGTGCCAGCAGCTTAGATACGGGGCGGGCCAATGGCTACACCTTC.